The rows below give T cell receptor beta chains drawn from one sample of a study of T-cell reconstitution after alpha-beta-depleted transplantation in children. TCRdb recomputed calls from the PCR reads with MiXCR, one row per CDR3 protein. This sample has some 460,000 distinct CDR3 sequences; roughly 15% occur once, and the top ten carry under 30%. Sequenced here: PBMCs, mostly from graft donor cells, sampled 360 days after TCRalphabeta/CD19-depleted stem cell transplant. These receptors came from a boy under three years old who had a stem cell transplant for Wiskott-Aldrich syndrome, so the T cells may come from the graft donor. Each CDR3 is given with its conserved first and last residue. D genes are given only for firm matches. Some rows have no size entry. The others give once, few or many, or a class for an expanded clone.

size | D | J | V | DNA | CDR3
few | . | TRBJ2-7 | TRBV12-3/TRBV12-4 | TGTGCCAGTAATCCCGGCCGGTTTCCAAACCCCTACGAGCAGTACTTC | CASNPGRFPNPYEQYF
. | TRBD1 | TRBJ1-6 | TRBV20-1 | TGCAGTGCTAGAGGGGGGACAGTTAATTCACCCCTCCACTTT | CSARGGTVNSPLHF
. | TRBD2 | TRBJ2-3 | TRBV5-1 | TGCGCCAGCAGAGCGGGAGAGTGGGTGGATACGCAGTATTTT | CASRAGEWVDTQYF
. | TRBD1 | TRBJ1-2 | TRBV6-1 | TGTGCCAGCAGTGCCCGTCGGACAGGGGACAATGGCTTCACCTTC | CASSARRTGDNGFTF
few | TRBD1 | TRBJ1-2 | TRBV28 | TGTGCCAGCAGGGAAGTCGGGACAGCCTATGGCTACACCTTC | CASREVGTAYGYTF
few | TRBD1 | TRBJ2-5 | TRBV5-1 | TGCGCCAGCAGCTTGAAGTTGGGACAGACACAAGAGACCCAGTACTTC | CASSLKLGQTQETQYF
few | . | TRBJ1-5 | TRBV28 | TGTGCCAGCAGTTTTTTCCCCCGAGCGAGTCAGCCCCAGCATTTT | CASSFFPRASQPQHF
few | TRBD2 | TRBJ2-3 | TRBV9 | TGTGCCAGCAGCGTAGGCGGCGGGAGAGGCACAGATACGCAGTATTTT | CASSVGGGRGTDTQYF
once | TRBD2 | TRBJ2-3 | TRBV2 | TGTGCCAGCAGTGACGTTGTGCTAGCGGGGGTTACAGATACGCAGTATTTT | CASSDVVLAGVTDTQYF
few | . | TRBJ2-5 | TRBV7-8 | TGTGCCAGCAGCTTCTGGACAACGGGGCAAGAGACCCAGTACTTC | CASSFWTTGQETQYF
few | TRBD2 | TRBJ2-5 | TRBV10-3 | TGTGCCATCAGTGACTTGAAGACTAGCGGGAGAAAAGAGACCCAGTACTTC | CAISDLKTSGRKETQYF
few | TRBD2 | TRBJ2-5 | TRBV12-3/TRBV12-4 | TGTGCCAGCAGTCCCAGGGGACTAGCGAGGAGGTTGAAGACCCAGTACTTC | CASSPRGLARRLKTQYF
few | TRBD2 | TRBJ2-1 | TRBV24-1 | TGTGCCACCAGTGATGTAGCGGGAGGGGAATACAATGAGCAGTTCTTC | CATSDVAGGEYNEQFF
few | . | TRBJ2-1 | TRBV24-1 | TGTGCCACCAGTGATTACCGGCTTGAGCAGTTCTTC | CATSDYRLEQFF
. | . | TRBJ1-5 | TRBV7-9 | TGTGCCAGCAGCCTGGGGATGGGCGGCAATCAGCCCCAGCATTTT | CASSLGMGGNQPQHF
. | . | TRBJ2-7 | TRBV5-5 | TGTGCCAGCAGCCCGGACATCGCGAACTACCAGCAGTACTTC | CASSPDIANYQQYF
. | TRBD2 | TRBJ2-7 | TRBV20-1 | TGCAGTGCTGGGGGACTACCTCCCTACGAGCAGTACTTC | CSAGGLPPYEQYF
. | . | TRBJ2-2 | TRBV10-3 | TGTGCCATCAGTGACCTCGGGGGCCAGCGGGGCAGCACCGGGGAGCTGTTTTTT | CAISDLGGQRGSTGELFF
. | TRBD2 | TRBJ2-2 | TRBV5-1 | TGCGCCAGCAGCTTTTTAGCGGGAACGTTCGGGGAGCTGTTTTTT | CASSFLAGTFGELFF